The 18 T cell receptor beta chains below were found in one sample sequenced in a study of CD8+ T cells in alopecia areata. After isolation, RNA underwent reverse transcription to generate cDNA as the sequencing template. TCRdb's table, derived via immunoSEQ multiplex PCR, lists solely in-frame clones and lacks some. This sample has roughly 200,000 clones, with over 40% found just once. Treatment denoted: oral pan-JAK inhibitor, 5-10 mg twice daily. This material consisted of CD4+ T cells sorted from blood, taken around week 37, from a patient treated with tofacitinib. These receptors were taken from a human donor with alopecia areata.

In DNA, the CDR3 is TGTGCCAGCAGCCAAGATCGGACAGGGAGAACTGAAGCTTTCTTT. This encodes CASSQDRTGRTEAFF. The chain uses TRBV4-2 and TRBJ1-1, with TRBD1 matching 8 bases. The CDR3 totals 15 residues. V was pared by 0 bases and J by 5 bases, with 5 bases of the junction left unmatched. Germline assignment: CDR1 LGHNA and CDR2 YNFKEQ.

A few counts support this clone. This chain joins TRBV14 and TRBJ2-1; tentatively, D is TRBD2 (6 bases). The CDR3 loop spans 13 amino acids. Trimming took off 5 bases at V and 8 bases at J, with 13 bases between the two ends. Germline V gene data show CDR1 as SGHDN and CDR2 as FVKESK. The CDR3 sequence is CASSYWWGDEQFF. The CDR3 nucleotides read TGTGCCAGCAGCTACTGGTGGGGGGATGAGCAGTTCTTC.

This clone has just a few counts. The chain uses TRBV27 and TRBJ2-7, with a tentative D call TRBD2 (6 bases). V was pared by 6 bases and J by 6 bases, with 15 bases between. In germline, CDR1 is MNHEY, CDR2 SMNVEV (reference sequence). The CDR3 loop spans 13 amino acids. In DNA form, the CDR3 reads TGTGCCAGCAGGGGGGACTTTTATTCCGAGCAGTACTTC. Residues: CASRGDFYSEQYF.

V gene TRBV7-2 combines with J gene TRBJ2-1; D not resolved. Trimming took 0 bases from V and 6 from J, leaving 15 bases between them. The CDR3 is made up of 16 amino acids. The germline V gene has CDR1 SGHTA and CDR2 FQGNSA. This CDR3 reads CASSLALIGPLNEQFF. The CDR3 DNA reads TGTGCCAGCAGCTTAGCTCTTATTGGCCCCCTCAATGAGCAGTTCTTC.

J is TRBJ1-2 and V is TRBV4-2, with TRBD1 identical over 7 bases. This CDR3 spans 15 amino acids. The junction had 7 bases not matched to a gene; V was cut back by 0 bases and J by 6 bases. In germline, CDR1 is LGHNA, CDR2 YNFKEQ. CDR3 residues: CASSQDRGTDDGYTF. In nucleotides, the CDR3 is TGTGCCAGCAGCCAAGATCGGGGGACAGATGATGGCTACACCTTC.

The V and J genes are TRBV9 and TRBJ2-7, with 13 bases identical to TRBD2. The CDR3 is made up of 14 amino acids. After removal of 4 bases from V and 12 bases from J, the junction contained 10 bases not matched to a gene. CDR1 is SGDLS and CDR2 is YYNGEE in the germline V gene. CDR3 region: CASSPRTSGSSRYF. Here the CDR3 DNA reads TGTGCCAGCAGCCCCCGGACTAGCGGGAGTTCCCGGTACTTC.

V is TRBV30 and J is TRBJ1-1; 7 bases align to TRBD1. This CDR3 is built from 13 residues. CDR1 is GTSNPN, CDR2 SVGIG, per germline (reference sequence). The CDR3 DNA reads TGTAGCGGGACAGCCCAATTGAACACTGAAGCTTTCTTT. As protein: CSGTAQLNTEAFF.

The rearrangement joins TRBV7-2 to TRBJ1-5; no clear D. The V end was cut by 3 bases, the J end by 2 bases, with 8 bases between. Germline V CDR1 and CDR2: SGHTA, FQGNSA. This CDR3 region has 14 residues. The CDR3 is CASSFNGRNQPQHF. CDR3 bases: TGTGCCAGCAGCTTTAACGGCCGCAATCAGCCCCAGCATTTT.

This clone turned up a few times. For the CDR3, the DNA is TGCAGCGTTGAAGAACTAGCGAGATACAATGAGCAGTTCTTC. It codes for CSVEELARYNEQFF. The chain employs TRBV29-1 and TRBJ2-1; 7 bases line up with TRBD2. CDR3 length equals 14 residues. Germline V gives CDR1 SQVTM, CDR2 ANQGSEA. V trimming: 0 bases; J trimming: 4 bases; junction bases outside the gene matches: 3.

The CDR3 bases are TGTGCCAGCAGCCTCCTCGGACTCACCGGGGAGCTGTTTTTT. This gives the protein CASSLLGLTGELFF. J is TRBJ2-2 and V is TRBV11-2; TRBD2 might be the D (5 bases). CDR3 length: 14 residues. Germline V gives CDR1 SGHAT, CDR2 FQNNGV. Trimming shortened V by 5 bases and J by 4 bases, and 11 bases separated the two germline ends.

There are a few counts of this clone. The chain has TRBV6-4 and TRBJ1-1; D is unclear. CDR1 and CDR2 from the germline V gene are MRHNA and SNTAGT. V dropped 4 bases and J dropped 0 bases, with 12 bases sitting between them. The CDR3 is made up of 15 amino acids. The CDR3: CASSATARMNTEAFF. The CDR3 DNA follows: TGTGCCAGCAGTGCCACAGCTCGTATGAACACTGAAGCTTTCTTT.

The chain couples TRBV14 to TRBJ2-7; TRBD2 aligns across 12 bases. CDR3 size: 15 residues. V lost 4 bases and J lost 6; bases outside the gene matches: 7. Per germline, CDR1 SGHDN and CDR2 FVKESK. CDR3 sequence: CASSPSSGRALEQYF. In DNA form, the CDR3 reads TGTGCCAGCAGCCCCTCTAGCGGGAGGGCCCTCGAGCAGTACTTC.

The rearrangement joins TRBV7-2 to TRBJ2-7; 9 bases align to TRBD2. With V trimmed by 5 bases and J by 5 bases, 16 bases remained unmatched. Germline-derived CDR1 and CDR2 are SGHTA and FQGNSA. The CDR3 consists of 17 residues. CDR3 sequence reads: CASSPGAGLAFTHEQYF. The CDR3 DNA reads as TGTGCCAGCAGCCCTGGGGCGGGACTAGCTTTTACCCACGAGCAGTACTTC.

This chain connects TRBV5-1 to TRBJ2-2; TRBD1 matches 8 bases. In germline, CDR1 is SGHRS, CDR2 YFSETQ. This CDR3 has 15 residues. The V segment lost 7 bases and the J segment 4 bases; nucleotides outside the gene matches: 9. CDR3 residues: CASHARTGSTGELFF. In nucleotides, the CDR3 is TGCGCCAGCCACGCACGGACAGGGAGCACCGGGGAGCTGTTTTTT.

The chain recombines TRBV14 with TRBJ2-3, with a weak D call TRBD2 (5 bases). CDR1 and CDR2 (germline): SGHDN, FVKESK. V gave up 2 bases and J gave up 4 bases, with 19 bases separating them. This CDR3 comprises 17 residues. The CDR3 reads CASSQSWLAFIPDTQYF. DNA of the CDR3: TGTGCCAGCAGCCAATCGTGGCTAGCTTTTATCCCAGATACGCAGTATTTT.

CDR3 in DNA: TGTGCCAGCTCACCTGCCCTGAGGGGGGAATACGATGGCTACACCTTC. Amino acids: CASSPALRGEYDGYTF. V is TRBV18 and J is TRBJ1-2, with D tentatively TRBD1 (6 bases). CDR3 length: 16 amino acids. The ends were cut back, 3 bases at V and 6 bases at J, with 20 bases in the middle. Per germline, CDR1 KGHSH and CDR2 LQKENI.

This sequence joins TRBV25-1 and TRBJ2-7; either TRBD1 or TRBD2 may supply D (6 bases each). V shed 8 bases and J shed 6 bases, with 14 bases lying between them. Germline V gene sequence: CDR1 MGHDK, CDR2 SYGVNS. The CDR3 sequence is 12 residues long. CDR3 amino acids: CASRGGPGEQYF. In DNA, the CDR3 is TGTGCCAGCCGTGGGGGGCCAGGCGAGCAGTACTTC.

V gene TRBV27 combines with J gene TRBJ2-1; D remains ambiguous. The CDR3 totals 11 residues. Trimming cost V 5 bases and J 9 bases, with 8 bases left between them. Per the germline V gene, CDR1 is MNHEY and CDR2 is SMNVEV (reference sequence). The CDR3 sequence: CASSARGEQFF. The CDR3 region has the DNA TGTGCCAGCAGTGCACGAGGTGAGCAGTTCTTC.